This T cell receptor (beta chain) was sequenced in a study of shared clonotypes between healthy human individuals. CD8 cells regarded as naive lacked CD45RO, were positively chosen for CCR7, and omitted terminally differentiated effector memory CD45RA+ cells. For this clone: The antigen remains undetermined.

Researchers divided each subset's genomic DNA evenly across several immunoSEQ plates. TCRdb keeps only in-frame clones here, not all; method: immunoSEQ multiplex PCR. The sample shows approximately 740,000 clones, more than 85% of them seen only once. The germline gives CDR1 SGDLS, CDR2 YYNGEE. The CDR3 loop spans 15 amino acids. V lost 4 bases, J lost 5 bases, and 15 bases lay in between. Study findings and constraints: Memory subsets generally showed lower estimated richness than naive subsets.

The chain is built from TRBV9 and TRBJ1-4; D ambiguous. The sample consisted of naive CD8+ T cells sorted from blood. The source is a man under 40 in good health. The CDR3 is CASSLRWGSNEKLFF. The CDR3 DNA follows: TGTGCCAGCAGCTTAAGATGGGGATCCAATGAAAAACTGTTTTTT.